The clone carrying this T cell receptor beta chain was observed a few times. These data come from a study of early T cells in non-severe SARS-CoV-2 infection. Attachment of unique molecular identifiers was made to individual cDNA molecules. TCRdb independently ran MiXCR on the 5' RACE reads; one entry per CDR3 protein. This sample has around 47,000 distinct CDR3 sequences, with 8% to 13% found just once. This TCR was recovered from an adult who was a healthcare worker with PCR-confirmed SARS-CoV-2 infection or an uninfected control (not recorded which). Input material: whole blood.

In DNA, the CDR3 is TGTGCCAGCAGCCCCTCTGGCCCAAATGAGCAGTTCTTC. Translated, it gives CASSPSGPNEQFF. The chain carries TRBV7-2 and TRBJ2-1; D remains unclear. This CDR3 is 13 amino acids long. Trimming cost V 5 bases and J 7 bases, with 12 bases left between them. The germline gives CDR1 SGHTA, CDR2 FQGNSA.